Shown below are 2 T cell receptor beta chains from a single sample sequenced in a study of chemoradiotherapy in HPV16-positive cancers. Assay: immunoSEQ multiplex PCR; the TCRdb copy retains only in-frame clones and omits some. The top ten hold 3.5% to 6% of the sample, which has about 21,000 clones, around 88% seen once. Sequenced material: blood, taken from a patient who underwent chemoradiotherapy. Receptor source: a human donor with HPV-associated anogenital cancer.

The rearrangement joins TRBV9 to TRBJ2-1, with 9 bases that match TRBD2. The germline gives CDR1 SGDLS, CDR2 YYNGEE. The CDR3 spans 19 residues. V shed 0 bases and J 1 base; nucleotides not matched to a gene: 11. The CDR3 region has the DNA TGTGCCAGCAGCGTAGCGACGGCTAGCGGGGCTAAATCCTACAATGAGCAGTTCTTC. Encoded protein: CASSVATASGAKSYNEQFF.

This chain uses TRBV25-1 with TRBJ2-1, with 8 bases matching TRBD1. V lost 4 bases, J lost 5 bases, and 13 bases stayed unmatched. Germline V CDR1 and CDR2: MGHDK, SYGVNS. The CDR3 covers 17 residues. CDR3 protein: CASSARQGIGLNNEQFF. CDR3 nucleotides: TGTGCCAGCAGTGCCCGACAGGGGATAGGACTAAACAATGAGCAGTTCTTC.